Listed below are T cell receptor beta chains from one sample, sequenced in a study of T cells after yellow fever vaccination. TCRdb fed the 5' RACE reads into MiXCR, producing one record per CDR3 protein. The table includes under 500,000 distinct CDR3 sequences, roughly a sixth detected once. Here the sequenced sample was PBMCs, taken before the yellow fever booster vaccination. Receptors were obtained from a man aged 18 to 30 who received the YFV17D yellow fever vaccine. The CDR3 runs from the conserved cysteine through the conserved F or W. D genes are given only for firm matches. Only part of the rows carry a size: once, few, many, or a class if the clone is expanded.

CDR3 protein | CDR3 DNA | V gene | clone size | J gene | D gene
CASSQRDGGDQETQYF | TGTGCCAGCAGCCAAAGGGATGGGGGGGACCAAGAGACCCAGTACTTC | TRBV4-2 | many | TRBJ2-5 | TRBD2
CASSLNQEKLFF | TGTGCCAGCAGCTTAAATCAGGAAAAACTGTTTTTT | TRBV7-2 | many | TRBJ1-4 | .
CASSSQGGQNQPQHF | TGTGCCAGCAGCTCCCAGGGGGGTCAGAATCAGCCCCAGCATTTT | TRBV7-2 | few | TRBJ1-5 | TRBD1
CASSTGGQETQYF | TGCGCCAGCAGCACCGGGGGGCAAGAGACCCAGTACTTC | TRBV5-1 | . | TRBJ2-5 | TRBD2
CASSKEVGAGQPQHF | TGTGCCAGCAGCAAAGAGGTAGGGGCAGGTCAGCCCCAGCATTTT | TRBV2 | . | TRBJ1-5 | .
CASSFDRALTGELFF | TGTGCCAGCAGTTTCGACAGGGCGCTCACCGGGGAGCTGTTTTTT | TRBV12-3/TRBV12-4 | . | TRBJ2-2 | TRBD1
CASSAEDRPQETQYF | TGTGCCAGCTCGGCAGAGGACAGGCCTCAAGAGACCCAGTACTTC | TRBV18 | . | TRBJ2-5 | TRBD1
CASSLQGESDTQYF | TGTGCCAGCAGCTTACAGGGGGAATCAGATACGCAGTATTTT | TRBV7-3 | few | TRBJ2-3 | TRBD1
CASGHGLADTDTQYF | TGTGCCAGCGGACACGGACTGGCTGACACAGATACGCAGTATTTT | TRBV7-3 | . | TRBJ2-3 | .
CASKSRGPVSYNEQFF | TGTGCCAGCAAGAGCAGGGGGCCGGTGTCCTACAATGAGCAGTTCTTC | TRBV12-3/TRBV12-4 | few | TRBJ2-1 | TRBD1
CSAGGTGRYGYTF | TGCAGTGCTGGCGGGACAGGGCGTTATGGCTACACCTTC | TRBV20-1 | . | TRBJ1-2 | TRBD1
CASSQVTGVTEAFF | TGCGCCAGCAGCCAAGTGACAGGGGTCACTGAAGCTTTCTTT | TRBV4-1 | . | TRBJ1-1 | TRBD1
CASRLPGNNEQFF | TGTGCCAGCAGGCTTCCCGGGAACAATGAGCAGTTCTTC | TRBV12-3/TRBV12-4 | few | TRBJ2-1 | .
CASSFGSGEQTDTQYF | TGTGCCAGCAGCTTTGGCTCAGGGGAACAAACAGATACGCAGTATTTT | TRBV12-3/TRBV12-4 | . | TRBJ2-3 | .
CASSRGWTSGGTDTQYF | TGTGCCAGCAGTAGAGGCTGGACTAGCGGGGGCACAGATACGCAGTATTTT | TRBV6-4 | . | TRBJ2-3 | TRBD2
CASSFDGSTDTQYF | TGTGCCAGCAGTTTCGACGGTAGCACAGATACGCAGTATTTT | TRBV12-3/TRBV12-4 | . | TRBJ2-3 | .
CASSLSVGQPQHF | TGTGCCAGCAGCCTTTCCGTCGGACAGCCCCAGCATTTT | TRBV6-6 | . | TRBJ1-5 | .
CASSRDGPTDTQYF | TGTGCCAGCAGCCGGGACGGACCCACAGATACGCAGTATTTT | TRBV7-9 | . | TRBJ2-3 | .
CASSHRQGSANEKLFF | TGTGCCAGCTCACACAGACAGGGTTCAGCTAATGAAAAACTGTTTTTT | TRBV18 | . | TRBJ1-4 | TRBD1
CASSYEEVGDSKTNYGYTF | TGTGCCAGCAGTTACGAAGAGGTGGGGGACAGCAAGACTAACTATGGCTACACCTTC | TRBV6-2/TRBV6-3 | . | TRBJ1-2 | TRBD1
CASRTGTTVAGELFF | TGCGCCAGCAGGACCGGGACTACAGTTGCCGGGGAGCTGTTTTTT | TRBV5-1 | many | TRBJ2-2 | TRBD2
CASSLLQNTEAFF | TGTGCCAGCAGCTTACTACAGAACACTGAAGCTTTCTTT | TRBV7-9 | many | TRBJ1-1 | .
CATSPRRGGLLTDTQYF | TGTGCCACCAGCCCGAGAAGGGGGGGGCTTCTTACAGATACGCAGTATTTT | TRBV15 | few | TRBJ2-3 | .
CASSRRARDQPQHF | TGTGCCAGTAGTAGGCGGGCCCGGGATCAGCCCCAGCATTTT | TRBV19 | . | TRBJ1-5 | .
CASSWTGLVAFF | TGCGCCAGCAGCTGGACAGGGTTGGTGGCTTTCTTT | TRBV5-1 | . | TRBJ1-1 | TRBD1
CASNEVFQETQYF | TGCGCCAGCAATGAGGTTTTCCAAGAGACCCAGTACTTC | TRBV5-1 | few | TRBJ2-5 | .
CASSWDRGQNEQFF | TGTGCCAGCAGCTGGGACAGGGGGCAGAATGAGCAGTTCTTC | TRBV7-6 | many | TRBJ2-1 | TRBD1
CASSPPASGYTF | TGTGCCAGCAGCCCCCCGGCCTCTGGCTACACCTTC | TRBV7-2 | few | TRBJ1-2 | .
CASMGGTANTGELFF | TGTGCCAGCATGGGCGGGACGGCTAACACCGGGGAGCTGTTTTTT | TRBV6-2/TRBV6-3 | . | TRBJ2-2 | .
CATSDGQRGDYNEQFF | TGTGCCACCAGTGATGGACAGCGGGGGGATTACAATGAGCAGTTCTTC | TRBV24-1 | many | TRBJ2-1 | TRBD2
CASSATIHNEQFF | TGTGCCAGCAGCGCGACTATTCACAATGAGCAGTTCTTC | TRBV7-9 | few | TRBJ2-1 | .
CASSYGSQPNTEAFF | TGTGCCAGCAGTTACGGTTCGCAGCCGAACACTGAAGCTTTCTTT | TRBV6-5 | . | TRBJ1-1 | .
CATSGRLNNEQFF | TGTGCCACCAGTGGGCGACTGAACAATGAGCAGTTCTTC | TRBV24-1 | few | TRBJ2-1 | .
CASSARGAISEAFF | TGCGCCAGCAGCGCCCGGGGGGCGATTTCTGAAGCTTTCTTT | TRBV5-1 | . | TRBJ1-1 | .
CAISGAGWRSGVHNEQFF | TGTGCCATCAGTGGGGCAGGGTGGAGGAGCGGGGTCCACAATGAGCAGTTCTTC | TRBV10-3 | . | TRBJ2-1 | TRBD2
CASSQTISDTQYF | TGCGCCAGCAGCCAGACCATAAGCGATACGCAGTATTTT | TRBV4-3 | few | TRBJ2-3 | .